This T cell receptor (beta chain) comes out of a study of CD8 T cells in Susac syndrome. Random hexamers served to reverse transcribe about 0.5 to 1 ug RNA. The CDR3 of TCR beta was amplified by immunoSEQ multiplex PCR across 54 Vbeta and 13 Jbeta. Each CDR3 protein gets one entry after TCRdb re-called the immunoSEQ multiplex PCR reads with MiXCR. The sample has 150,000 to 200,000 distinct CDR3 sequences, around 95% seen once. V was trimmed by 2 bases and J by 6 bases, leaving 10 bases between them. Germline V gene lookup returns CDR1 GTSNPN and CDR2 SVGIG (reference sequence). The CDR3 covers 12 residues. TCR beta from blood CD8+ and CD4+ T cells was sequenced. TEMRA cells were enriched by FACS, while CD8+ and CD4+ T cells were obtained through a negative isolation that was performed magnetically. Overall study findings and caveats: The relatively small number of individuals in the TCR sequencing and HLA analysis was acknowledged by the study.

With regard to this clonotype: Its matching antigen is unknown.

The sequenced sample was CD4+ T cells from PBMCs. V and J are TRBV30 and TRBJ2-5; D is perhaps TRBD2 (5 bases). The source is a human donor in good health. The CDR3 bases are TGTGCCTGGAGTCTCGAGGGAAAGACCCAGTACTTC. As protein: CAWSLEGKTQYF.